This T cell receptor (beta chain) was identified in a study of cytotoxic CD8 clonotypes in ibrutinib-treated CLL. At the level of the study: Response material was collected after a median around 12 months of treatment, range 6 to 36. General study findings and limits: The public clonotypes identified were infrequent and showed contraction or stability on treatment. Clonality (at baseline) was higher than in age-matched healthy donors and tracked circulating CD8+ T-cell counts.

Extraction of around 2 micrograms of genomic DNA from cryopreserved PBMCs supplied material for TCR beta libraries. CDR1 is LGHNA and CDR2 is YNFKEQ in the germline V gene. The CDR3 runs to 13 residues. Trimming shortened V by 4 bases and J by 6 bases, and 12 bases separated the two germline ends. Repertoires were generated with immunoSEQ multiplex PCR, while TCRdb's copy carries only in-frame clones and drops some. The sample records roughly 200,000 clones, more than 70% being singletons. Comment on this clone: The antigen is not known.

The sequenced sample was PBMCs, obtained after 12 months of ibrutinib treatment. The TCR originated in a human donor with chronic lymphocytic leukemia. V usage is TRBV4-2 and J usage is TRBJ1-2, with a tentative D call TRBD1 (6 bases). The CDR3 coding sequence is TGTGCCAGCAGCCGGCGGGACACGGATGGCTACACCTTC. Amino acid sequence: CASSRRDTDGYTF.